This T cell receptor (beta chain) was sequenced in a study of blood T cell repertoires in COVID-19. Overall study context: The United States, Italy and Spain were the sources of the acute and convalescent COVID-19 samples. Sample material is recorded as cDNA or gDNA derived from T cells, B-cell-depleted T cells, or PBMCs.

This clone appeared a few times. In the source study's methods: Estimation of nucleated cell counts relied on the amplification of reference gene primers. Libraries were prepared by immunoSEQ multiplex PCR; TCRdb keeps only in-frame clonotypes and omits some of them. Clone size and V and J calls were adopted from that table, with D and trimming inferred from the DNA. This sample carries under 350,000 clones, roughly 85% of them seen once, and the ten largest clones take just over 7%. This CDR3 has 12 amino acids. The ends lost 5 bases at V and 12 bases at J; junction bases unmatched: 5. The sequencing input was peripheral blood. This sequence joins TRBV12-3 or TRBV12-4 and TRBJ2-3; TRBD1 matches 10 bases. This clonotype originated in a human donor in a cohort sampled during active COVID-19. DNA for the CDR3: TGTGCCAGCAGTCGGGACAGGGGCATTCAGTATTTT. It codes for CASSRDRGIQYF.